One and the same sample provided the 10 T cell receptor beta chains below, sequenced in a study of cytomegalovirus exposure and HLA in healthy donors. A multiplex PCR was run with 60 Vbeta primers and 13 Jbeta primers. The table came from immunoSEQ multiplex PCR; TCRdb's copy has only in-frame clones and leaves some out. This sample lists around 200,000 clones; its ten largest clones have approximately 0.98%. Material for sequencing was PBMCs. All receptors come from a woman aged 25 to 39 in good health and CMV-seropositive.

V gene TRBV9 combines with J gene TRBJ2-2; TRBD2 aligns across 7 bases. The CDR3 is made up of 17 amino acids. The V gene end was trimmed by 3 bases and the J gene end by 0 bases; junction bases not matched to a gene: 8. Germline V CDR1 and CDR2: SGDLS, YYNGEE. In DNA, the CDR3 is TGTGCCAGCAGCGCTAGAGTCGCGGGGGCGAACACCGGGGAGCTGTTTTTT. The encoded protein is CASSARVAGANTGELFF.

This chain joins TRBV30 and TRBJ2-5; TRBD2 aligns across 12 bases. V shed 0 bases, J shed 7 bases, and the junction held 9 bases outside the gene matches. Looked up from germline, CDR1 is GTSNPN and CDR2 is SVGIG (reference sequence). This CDR3 has 16 residues. The CDR3 sequence is CAWSVFRLAGAGTQYF. For the CDR3, the DNA is TGTGCCTGGAGTGTATTTCGACTAGCGGGAGCAGGGACCCAGTACTTC. Full variable domain (remainder filled in from reference TRBV30 and TRBJ2-5): SQTIHQWPATLVQPVGSPLSLECTVEGTSNPNLYWYRQAAGRGLQLLFYSVGIGQISSEVPQNLSASRPQDRQFILSSKKLLLSDSGFYLCAWSVFRLAGAGTQYFGPGTRLLVL.

V usage is TRBV6-1 and J usage is TRBJ2-7; 9 nucleotides line up with TRBD1. Per germline, CDR1 MNHNS and CDR2 SASEGT. With V trimmed by 1 base and J by 5 bases, 3 bases remained unmatched. The CDR3 loop spans 14 amino acids. The CDR3 spells CASSEVQGAHEQYF. DNA of the CDR3: TGTGCCAGCAGTGAAGTACAGGGGGCCCACGAGCAGTACTTC.

In DNA form, the CDR3 reads TGTGCCAGCAGCCCCGGACAGAACACCGGGGAGCTGTTTTTT. Its protein product is CASSPGQNTGELFF. The chain combines TRBV6-6 with TRBJ2-2, with D perhaps matching TRBD1 (5 bases). Germline V gene data show CDR1 as MNHNY and CDR2 as SVGAGI (reference sequence). This CDR3 comprises 14 residues. V was cut by 6 bases and J by 1 base, with 9 bases left in between.

The chain recombines TRBV5-1 with TRBJ2-1; 8 bases match TRBD2. Germline V gene sequence: CDR1 SGHRS, CDR2 YFSETQ. V shed 0 bases and J 10 bases; nucleotides not matched to a gene: 6. CDR3 length: 14 amino acids. The DNA for the CDR3 is TGCGCCAGCAGCTTGGCCCAACGACTAGCGGAGCAGTTCTTC. Translating gives CASSLAQRLAEQFF. Filled out from reference TRBV5-1 and TRBJ2-1, the complete variable domain reads KAGVTQTPRYLIKTRGQQVTLSCSPISGHRSVSWYQQTPGQGLQFLFEYFSETQRNKGNFPGRFSGRQFSNSRSEMNVSTLELGDSALYLCASSLAQRLAEQFFGPGTRLTVL.

The J gene is TRBJ2-1, the V gene TRBV5-1; weak D call: TRBD2 (6 bases). The CDR3 runs 14 residues. Trimming pared 2 bases from V and 3 bases from J, leaving 9 bases between. Germline lookup yields CDR1 SGHRS and CDR2 YFSETQ. The CDR3 loop reads CASSFGTVYNEQFF. CDR3 coding DNA: TGCGCCAGCAGCTTCGGGACTGTCTACAATGAGCAGTTCTTC.

The V gene is TRBV10-2, the J gene TRBJ2-4, with D possibly matching TRBD1 (6 bases). The CDR3 is 15 amino acids. V lost 3 bases, J lost 2 bases, and 11 bases lay in between. Germline V lookup: CDR1 WSHSY, CDR2 SAAADI. This CDR3 is CASSDPGVPKNIQYF. In DNA form, the CDR3 reads TGCGCCAGCAGTGATCCAGGGGTTCCCAAAAACATTCAGTACTTC.

V usage is TRBV27 and J usage is TRBJ1-1; tentative D call: TRBD1 (5 bases). The CDR3 runs 15 residues. Germline CDR1 reads MNHEY; CDR2 reads SMNVEV (reference sequence). Trimming took 0 bases from V and 1 from J, leaving 9 bases between them. This chain's CDR3 is CASSLSRVANTEAFF. CDR3 nucleotide sequence: TGTGCCAGCAGTTTATCCAGGGTCGCGAACACTGAAGCTTTCTTT.

This rearrangement joins TRBV2 to TRBJ1-1; D call uncertain. The germline gives CDR1 SNHLY, CDR2 FYNNEI. V dropped 0 bases and J dropped 4 bases, with 12 bases sitting between them. This CDR3 contains 15 residues. CDR3 nucleotides: TGTGCCAGCAGTGAAGCGCTTCTGGGCACCACTGAAGCTTTCTTT. It is translated as CASSEALLGTTEAFF.

The chain recombines TRBV13 with TRBJ1-2, with TRBD1 identical over 9 bases. This CDR3 is built from 14 residues. Germline assignment: CDR1 PRHDT and CDR2 FYEKMQ (reference sequence). Trimming removed 5 bases from V and 6 bases from J; junction bases left unmatched: 7. The CDR3 protein is CASSVNRGQDGYTF. CDR3 DNA sequence: TGTGCCAGCAGCGTGAACAGGGGGCAGGATGGCTACACCTTC.